This T cell receptor (beta chain) was identified in a study of T cells in Graves' hyperthyroidism and ophthalmopathy. Findings and limits, study-wide: Stable hyperthyroidism was separated from ophthalmopathy by a model based on 13 V-J features. Also found in blood were most expanded thyroid clonotypes above 0.001.

The CDR3 covers 17 residues. Germline CDR1 reads MGHRA; CDR2 reads YSYEKL. J was trimmed by 2 bases and V by 1 base; bases with no gene match: 8. Not enrolled were patients with uncontrolled infection, other autoimmune disease, pregnancy or lactation. With respect to this clonotype: Its antigen is as yet unknown.

Researchers took RNA transcripts and amplified the TCR beta CDR3 regions from them. The HTBI set primed first-round TCR CDR3 RT-PCR. TCRdb reanalysed the multiplex PCR reads using MiXCR and keeps one entry per CDR3 protein. The sample yields 450,000 to 600,000 distinct CDR3 sequences, 14% seen once. The TCR sequence derives from a woman between 35 and 50 years old with Graves' hyperthyroidism. This sequence joins TRBV4-1 and TRBJ2-1; 7 bases align to TRBD2. Input material: blood. The CDR3 spells CASSQAGGRSPYNEQFF. CDR3 bases: TGCGCCAGCAGCCAAGCCGGCGGGAGAAGTCCCTACAATGAGCAGTTCTTC.